This entry is about one T cell receptor (beta chain). Its antigen is undetermined. Vbeta (60) and Jbeta (13) primers were used in the PCR. The assay was immunoSEQ multiplex PCR, and TCRdb's table has in-frame clones only and misses some. The table lists fewer than 200,000 clones, about four fifths of them singletons. The CDR3 consists of 12 residues. Between the trimmed V and J ends, which lost 7 bases and 6 bases, there was a span of 12 bases. Germline V gives CDR1 MDHEN, CDR2 SYDVKM. This sample was taken from a study of cytomegalovirus exposure and HLA in healthy donors. Whole-study results and caveats: Owing to their indistinguishability, certain V segments, notably TRBV6-2 and TRBV6-3, were excluded. Earlier analysis found most TCR beta V segments productive about 87% or about 30% of the time. Cytomegalovirus-associated TCR beta chains were listed, numbering roughly 150. Analyzed later, most CMV-associated TCR beta chains appeared HLA-restricted.

The sequence was obtained from a woman aged 18-30 years in good health and CMV-seropositive. The sequencing sample was made of PBMCs. This sequence joins TRBV28 and TRBJ1-1; D gene ambiguous. CDR3: CASISTLAEAFF. For the CDR3, the DNA is TGTGCCAGCATTTCAACATTGGCTGAAGCTTTCTTT.